Listed here is a single TCR beta chain. The data were obtained in a study of blood T cell repertoires in COVID-19. Looking at the study overall: Sites in the United States, Italy and Spain provided acute and convalescent COVID-19 samples. T cells, B-cell-depleted T cells, or PBMCs provided the cDNA or gDNA that served as material.

Per the study methods: Amplification from reference gene primers served as the basis for estimated nucleated cell counts. Method: immunoSEQ multiplex PCR; TCRdb's copy keeps in-frame clones and lacks some. V and J calls and clone size follow that table, whereas D and trimming were derived from the DNA. The data contain tens of thousands of clones, 70% to 90% of them singletons. CDR1 is KGHSH and CDR2 is LQKENI in the germline V gene. Between the trimmed V and J ends, which lost 2 bases and 5 bases, there was a span of 9 bases. The CDR3 length is 13 residues. The TCR was taken from a woman older than 75 with acute or convalescent COVID-19. Material: peripheral blood. The chain joins TRBV18 to TRBJ2-5, with a tentative D call TRBD1 (5 bases). Written as DNA, the CDR3 is TGTGCCAGCTCACCAGACCAGGGTGAGACCCAGTACTTC. Its protein product is CASSPDQGETQYF.